Below, one T cell receptor (beta chain) is given with its context. The CDR3 consists of 16 residues. V was clipped by 1 base and J by 9 bases, with 16 bases between them. The V gene's germline CDR1 is LGHDT and CDR2 YNNKEL (reference sequence). The data were obtained in a study of blood T cell repertoires in COVID-19. Turning to the study itself: Spain, Italy and the United States supplied samples that represented acute and convalescent COVID-19. The cDNA or gDNA used as material had been derived from T cells, B-cell-depleted T cells, or PBMCs.

As processed by the authors: By means of reference gene primer amplification, nucleated cell counts were estimated. Repertoires were generated with immunoSEQ multiplex PCR, while TCRdb's copy carries only in-frame clones and drops some. The V and J calls and clone size are taken from that table; D and trimming were inferred from the DNA. The profile covers about 120,000 clones, with over 75% appearing a single time and about 11% taken by the ten largest. The specimen sequenced was peripheral blood. This receptor was obtained from a man at least 80 years old with acute or convalescent COVID-19. The chain employs TRBV3-1 (or the pseudogene TRBV3-2) and TRBJ1-6; D possibly corresponds to TRBD1 (6 bases). This CDR3 is CASSQAPAQGRSPLHF. The CDR3 DNA reads as TGTGCCAGCAGCCAAGCCCCGGCACAGGGTCGTTCACCCCTCCACTTT.